One and the same sample provided the 9 T cell receptor beta chains below, sequenced in a study of cytomegalovirus exposure and HLA in healthy donors. Here immunoSEQ multiplex PCR was the method, and the copy in TCRdb shows in-frame clones only, minus some. The sample shows 180,000 or so clones, 86% of them seen only once. Sequencing used PBMCs. The receptors here all came from a man aged 25-40 years in good health and CMV-seropositive.

This clone was detected only a few times. This sequence joins TRBV27 and TRBJ2-1, with unresolved D. Germline-derived CDR1 and CDR2 are MNHEY and SMNVEV (reference sequence). The CDR3 totals 13 residues. Trimming pared 1 base from V and 0 bases from J, leaving 1 base between. DNA for the CDR3: TGTGCCAGCAGTTTATTCTCCTACAATGAGCAGTTCTTC. Its protein is CASSLFSYNEQFF.

The chain carries TRBV5-1 and TRBJ2-1; D could derive from TRBD1 or TRBD2 (6 bases each). Trimming took 4 bases from V and 0 from J, leaving 14 bases between them. The germline V gene has CDR1 SGHRS and CDR2 YFSETQ. This CDR3 has 16 residues. The CDR3 bases are TGCGCCAGCAGCCCTCTAGGGGGGTACTCCTACAATGAGCAGTTCTTC. Translating it yields CASSPLGGYSYNEQFF. The full variable domain, completed using reference TRBV5-1 and TRBJ2-1, is KAGVTQTPRYLIKTRGQQVTLSCSPISGHRSVSWYQQTPGQGLQFLFEYFSETQRNKGNFPGRFSGRQFSNSRSEMNVSTLELGDSALYLCASSPLGGYSYNEQFFGPGTRLTVL.

The CDR3 reads CASRNGGTDNEQFF. The CDR3 DNA reads as TGTGCCAGCAGGAATGGCGGTACGGACAATGAGCAGTTCTTC. This sequence joins TRBV25-1 and TRBJ2-1, with D unclear. Looked up from germline, CDR1 is MGHDK and CDR2 is SYGVNS. The CDR3 sequence is 14 residues long. Trimming took 6 bases from V and 5 from J, leaving 14 bases between them.

This chain uses TRBV2 with TRBJ2-1; the D call may be TRBD1 or TRBD2 (6 bases each). V was clipped by 3 bases and J by 6 bases, with 21 bases between them. This CDR3 is 17 amino acids long. Germline V gene sequence: CDR1 SNHLY, CDR2 FYNNEI. CDR3 residues: CASSEFPGGRVSNEQFF. The CDR3 DNA reads TGTGCCAGCAGTGAGTTCCCTGGGGGGCGTGTGTCCAATGAGCAGTTCTTC.

V usage is TRBV30 and J usage is TRBJ2-3; 14 nucleotides line up with TRBD2. The germline V gene encodes CDR1 GTSNPN and CDR2 SVGIG (reference sequence). V dropped 2 bases and J dropped 2; count of bases not matched to a gene: 6. This CDR3 spans 17 amino acids. The CDR3 is CAWSRMGLAGATDTQYF. The CDR3, as DNA: TGTGCCTGGAGTAGGATGGGACTAGCGGGGGCCACAGATACGCAGTATTTT.

V is TRBV7-3 and J is TRBJ2-3; the D gene could be TRBD1 or TRBD2 (6 bases each). V dropped 6 bases and J dropped 4 bases, with 11 bases sitting between them. The CDR3 contains 13 residues. The V gene's germline CDR1 is SGHTA and CDR2 FQGTGA. CDR3 nucleotides: TGTGCCAGCAGGAGGGGGGCGGCAGATACGCAGTATTTT. Residues: CASRRGAADTQYF.

The chain carries TRBV11-2 and TRBJ2-3; 12 nucleotides align to TRBD2. There are 17 residues in the CDR3. The germline gives CDR1 SGHAT, CDR2 FQNNGV. The junction had 10 bases not matched to a gene; V was cut back by 5 bases and J by 4 bases. This CDR3 is CASSGPRLAGVPDTQYF. The DNA for the CDR3 is TGTGCCAGCAGCGGGCCGAGACTAGCGGGAGTGCCAGATACGCAGTATTTT.

The rearrangement joins TRBV18 to TRBJ1-2; weak D call: TRBD1 (5 bases). V was cut by 3 bases and J by 4 bases, with 12 bases left in between. Germline V gene lookup returns CDR1 KGHSH and CDR2 LQKENI. CDR3 size: 14 residues. The CDR3 region is CASSPGTDFYGYTF. DNA of the CDR3: TGTGCCAGCTCACCCGGGACTGATTTCTATGGCTACACCTTC.

The chain uses TRBV19 and TRBJ2-2; possible D gene TRBD2, 5 bases. Germline V gene data show CDR1 as LNHDA and CDR2 as SQIVND (reference sequence). Between the trimmed V and J ends, which lost 3 bases and 7 bases, there was a span of 15 bases. This CDR3 has 15 amino acids. CDR3 DNA sequence: TGTGCCAGTAGTATCAAGGACTGGATCCTCGGGGAGCTGTTTTTT. Amino acids: CASSIKDWILGELFF. The full variable domain, its missing parts supplied by reference TRBV19 and TRBJ2-2, is DGGITQSPKYLFRKEGQNVTLSCEQNLNHDAMYWYRQDPGQGLRLIYYSQIVNDFQKGDIAEGYSVSREKKESFPLTVTSAQKNPTAFYLCASSIKDWILGELFFGEGSRLTVL.